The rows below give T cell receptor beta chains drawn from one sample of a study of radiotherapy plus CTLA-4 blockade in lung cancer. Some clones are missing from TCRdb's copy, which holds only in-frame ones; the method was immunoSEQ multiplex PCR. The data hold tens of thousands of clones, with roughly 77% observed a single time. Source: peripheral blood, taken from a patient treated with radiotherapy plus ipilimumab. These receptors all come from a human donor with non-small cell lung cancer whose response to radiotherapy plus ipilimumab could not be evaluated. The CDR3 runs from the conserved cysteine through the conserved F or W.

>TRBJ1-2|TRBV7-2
CASSLGAVGGYTF
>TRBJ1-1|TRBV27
CASSLYRGMDTEAFF
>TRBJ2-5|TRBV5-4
CASSSKTGYQETQYF
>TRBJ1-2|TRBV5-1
CASSLEGQGRGYTF
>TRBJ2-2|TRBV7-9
CASSLPGGGELFF
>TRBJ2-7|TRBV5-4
CASSWGGWGPYEQYF
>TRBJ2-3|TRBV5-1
CASSLGLDTQYF
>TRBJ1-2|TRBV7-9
CASSHSDRTYGYTF
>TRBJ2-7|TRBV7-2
CASSNSAYEQYF
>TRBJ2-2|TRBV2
CASRELAGGTGELFF
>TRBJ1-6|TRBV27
CASSLSTGGVWLSPLHF
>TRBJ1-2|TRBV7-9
CASSLEQGSGYTF
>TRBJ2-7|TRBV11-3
CASSSLTSGGIHEQYF
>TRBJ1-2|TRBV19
CASSTLGYGYTF
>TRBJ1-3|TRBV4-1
CASSLQTGQTGNTIYF
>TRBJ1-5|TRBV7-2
CASSLRGEVGNQPQHF
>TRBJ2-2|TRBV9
CASSVALAGPTGELFF